These T cell receptor beta chains were read from a single sample in a study of T cells in Graves' hyperthyroidism and ophthalmopathy. MiXCR, run by TCRdb on the multiplex PCR reads, gives a single entry per CDR3 protein. The table has 600,000 to 650,000 distinct CDR3 sequences, about 16% seen once. Material: blood. The receptors were gathered from a woman aged 25 to 45 with Graves' hyperthyroidism. The CDR3 runs from the conserved cysteine through the conserved F or W. Each record gives: V gene, clone size, J gene, D gene, CDR3 DNA, CDR3 protein. D genes are given only for firm matches. Not every row has a clone size; where given, it reads once, few, many or a size class.

TRBV28	many	TRBJ2-5	NA	TGTGCCAGCAGTTTACCCGGCAGTGGGGAGACCCAGTACTTC	CASSLPGSGETQYF
TRBV7-2	many	TRBJ2-1	TRBD2	TGTGCCAGCAGCCCCACAGCGGGAGGGTCTAATGAGCAGTTCTTC	CASSPTAGGSNEQFF
TRBV11-2	many	TRBJ2-7	NA	TGTGCCAGCAGCGACCTTCTGGCAGGGCGGAACGAGCAGTACTTC	CASSDLLAGRNEQYF
TRBV20-1	many	TRBJ2-6	NA	TGCAGTGCTAGAGATCCCACCGGGCCCTCTGGGGCCAACGTCCTGACTTTC	CSARDPTGPSGANVLTF
TRBV27	few	TRBJ2-7	NA	TGTGCCAGCGGACCGGCAGGGAGGACCTACGAGCAGTACTTC	CASGPAGRTYEQYF
TRBV9	NA	TRBJ1-1	TRBD1	TGTGCCAGCAGCGTAGGACTTGGGACAGGGGGCGGAAGCACTGAAGCTTTCTTT	CASSVGLGTGGGSTEAFF
TRBV18	many	TRBJ2-3	NA	TGTGCCAGCTCCACGACTAGCACAGATACGCAGTATTTT	CASSTTSTDTQYF
TRBV7-3	few	TRBJ1-6	NA	TGTGCCAGCAGCTTAAACTCGGCAGGGTGGTCACCCCTCCACTTT	CASSLNSAGWSPLHF
TRBV28	many	TRBJ1-2	NA	TGTGCCAGCAGTTTAGGGGCATATGGCTACACCTTC	CASSLGAYGYTF
TRBV27	NA	TRBJ2-3	TRBD1	TGTGCCAGCAGTCAGCCCGGACAGGGGGCGCAAGAAGATACGCAGTATTTT	CASSQPGQGAQEDTQYF
TRBV12-3/TRBV12-4	many	TRBJ2-5	TRBD2	TGTGCCAGCTTAGCGGGATTGGGAGAGACCCAGTACTTC	CASLAGLGETQYF
TRBV3-1	many	TRBJ2-3	TRBD2	TGTGCCAGCAGCCAAAGGTGGCTAGCGGAGCCCACAGATACGCAGTATTTT	CASSQRWLAEPTDTQYF
TRBV5-1	NA	TRBJ2-1	TRBD2	TGCGCCAGCAGCTTGAAGCGGGGCTTATACAATGAGCAGTTCTTC	CASSLKRGLYNEQFF
TRBV20-1	many	TRBJ2-1	NA	TGCAGTCACGCAGGGGCCTCCTACAATGAGCAGTTCTTC	CSHAGASYNEQFF
TRBV28	many	TRBJ2-3	NA	TGTGCCAGCAGCCGGACAGTTCTGGGGTTACAAGATACGCAGTATTTT	CASSRTVLGLQDTQYF
TRBV28	many	TRBJ2-7	NA	TGTGCCAGCAGTTTTGGGCAGCGAAGGGGTGAGCAGTACTTC	CASSFGQRRGEQYF
TRBV6-1	NA	TRBJ2-2	NA	TGTGCCAGCGGGGAGGTGGACACCGGGGAGCTGTTTTTT	CASGEVDTGELFF
TRBV4-1	few	TRBJ1-5	NA	TGCGCCAGCAGCCAAGAAGGGATCCCTAGCAATCAGCCCCAGCATTTT	CASSQEGIPSNQPQHF
TRBV19	few	TRBJ1-4	NA	TGTGCCAGTAGGGACAGTGAAGATGAAAAACTGTTTTTT	CASRDSEDEKLFF
TRBV11-3	NA	TRBJ1-1	NA	TGTGCCAGCAGCCAAGATTCCGTTACTGAAGCTTTCTTT	CASSQDSVTEAFF
TRBV2	NA	TRBJ2-2	TRBD1	TGTGCCAGCAAGGCACAGGGGGCAAACACCGGGGAGCTGTTTTTT	CASKAQGANTGELFF
TRBV20-1	NA	TRBJ2-5	TRBD2	TGCAGTGTGCAGGCGGGAGTATGGGAGACCCAGTACTTC	CSVQAGVWETQYF
TRBV20-1	few	TRBJ2-3	TRBD1	TGCAGTGCTAGAGACGCCAGGGGGCTGTCAGATACGCAGTATTTT	CSARDARGLSDTQYF
TRBV12-3/TRBV12-4	many	TRBJ2-7	NA	TGTGCCAGCACCCAGCAGGTTCACTCCTACGAGCAGTACTTC	CASTQQVHSYEQYF
TRBV7-3	few	TRBJ2-7	TRBD2	TGTGCCAGCAGCTTCGGGACTAGCGGGAGTCGCTACGAGCAGTACTTC	CASSFGTSGSRYEQYF
TRBV18	many	TRBJ2-7	NA	TGTGCCAGCTCAGCAACCGGTGGCGCCGAGCAGTACTTC	CASSATGGAEQYF
TRBV29-1	NA	TRBJ2-2	NA	TGCAGCGTTGTAAAAGGGACCGGGGAGCTGCTTTTT	CSVVKGTGELLF
TRBV5-1	few	TRBJ1-1	NA	TGCGCCAGCAGCCGCGCCGGGGGCGGCACTGAAGCTTTCTTT	CASSRAGGGTEAFF
TRBV27	many	TRBJ2-1	TRBD2	TGTGCCAGCAGTCCCGCCGCGACTAGCTTCGATGAGCAGTTCTTC	CASSPAATSFDEQFF
TRBV6-2/TRBV6-3	NA	TRBJ1-3	NA	TGTGCCAGCAGTTATCAGGACTCTGGAAACACCATATATTTT	CASSYQDSGNTIYF
TRBV9	NA	TRBJ2-1	NA	TGTGCCAGCAGCCTGGGTGGGGGACCACTATTTTACAATGAGCAGTTCTTC	CASSLGGGPLFYNEQFF
TRBV28	NA	TRBJ2-5	NA	TGTGCCAGCAGTTTATTAGGGACTGAGACTCAAGAGACCCAGTACTTC	CASSLLGTETQETQYF
TRBV27	NA	TRBJ1-5	NA	TGTGCCAGCAGCTTGGGACAATTTCAGCCCCAGCATTTT	CASSLGQFQPQHF
TRBV20-1	NA	TRBJ2-1	NA	TGCAGTGCTAGCCCTATTTACAATGAGCAGTTCTTC	CSASPIYNEQFF
TRBV2	many	TRBJ2-2	NA	TGTGCCAGCAGTGAAACGGGGAGGTATACCGGGGAGCTGTTTTTT	CASSETGRYTGELFF
TRBV9	NA	TRBJ2-5	NA	TGTGCCAGCAGCGTAGGTTCCGGTGGCCGACCCCAGTACTTC	CASSVGSGGRPQYF
TRBV7-9	NA	TRBJ1-2	NA	TGTGCCAGCAGCCAGGGGACGGTCGAAACAAACTATGGCTACACCTTC	CASSQGTVETNYGYTF
TRBV28	few	TRBJ1-5	NA	TGTGCCACCAGGGGACCTAATCAGCCCCAGCATTTT	CATRGPNQPQHF
TRBV29-1	many	TRBJ2-1	TRBD1	TGCAGCGTTGGGGACGGGACAGGTCTCAATGAGCAGTTCTTC	CSVGDGTGLNEQFF
TRBV6-2/TRBV6-3	few	TRBJ2-5	NA	TGTGCCAGCGGACGGCGAGAGACCCAGTACTTC	CASGRRETQYF
TRBV7-9	few	TRBJ2-5	TRBD2	TGTGCCAGCAGCCAGACTAGCGGGGCTGGAGAGACCCAGTACTTC	CASSQTSGAGETQYF
TRBV18	many	TRBJ2-3	NA	TGTGCCAGCTCACCACCAGGGGGGACGGTCACAGATACGCAGTATTTT	CASSPPGGTVTDTQYF
TRBV19	NA	TRBJ1-3	NA	TGTGCCAGTACCTCATCCACCGCGATCTCTGGAAACACCATATATTTT	CASTSSTAISGNTIYF
TRBV6-1	once	TRBJ1-1	NA	TGTGCCAGCGTGCGGGGGATGTCGGGCCCTCGGAACACTGAAGCTTTCTTT	CASVRGMSGPRNTEAFF
TRBV5-1	many	TRBJ2-7	TRBD2	TGCGCCAGCAGCTTGGCCGGGCTAGCGGGAGCCGAGCAGTACTTC	CASSLAGLAGAEQYF
TRBV7-8	few	TRBJ2-3	NA	TGTGCCAGCAGCTTAGAGGGGAGGGGGGGAAGCACAGATACGCAGTATTTT	CASSLEGRGGSTDTQYF
TRBV3-1	many	TRBJ2-1	NA	TGTGCCAGCAGCCAAGTCGGAGCTAGCAGTGAGCAGTTCTTC	CASSQVGASSEQFF
TRBV28	many	TRBJ2-1	NA	TGTGCCAGCAGTTTACGCCTCGGGGTCTTCAATGAGCAGTTCTTC	CASSLRLGVFNEQFF
TRBV30	NA	TRBJ2-1	TRBD2	TGTGCCTGGTCACCTGGACTAGCGGTCAATGAGCAGTTCTTC	CAWSPGLAVNEQFF
TRBV5-6	few	TRBJ2-1	TRBD2	TGTGCCAGCAGCTTGGTTGGCGGGAGGGCAGGTGAGCAGTTCTTC	CASSLVGGRAGEQFF
TRBV7-2	many	TRBJ1-5	NA	TGTGCCAGCAGCTTAGATACGGGGGCGAATCAGCCCCAGCATTTT	CASSLDTGANQPQHF
TRBV20-1	NA	TRBJ2-7	NA	TGCAGTGCTAGTGATCCGGTGGGCAGGGGAACCCACGAGCAGTACTTC	CSASDPVGRGTHEQYF
TRBV29-1	few	TRBJ2-2	TRBD2	TGCAGCGTTGAGGCGGGAGAAAGTGAGGAGCTGTTTTTT	CSVEAGESEELFF
TRBV24-1	few	TRBJ2-7	NA	TGTGCCACCAGTCCGGGGACCTACGAGCAGTACTTC	CATSPGTYEQYF
TRBV24-1	NA	TRBJ2-1	TRBD2	TGTGCCACCAGTTCAAGCGGGGCGAGCCCCTACAATGAGCAGTTCTTC	CATSSSGASPYNEQFF